This TCR beta chain was documented in a study of blood T cell repertoires in COVID-19. Study-level information: COVID-19 samples from acute and convalescent phases originated in the United States, Italy and Spain.

Deletions cut 2 bases from V and 2 bases from J, with 10 bases between. CDR1 MNHEY and CDR2 SMNVEV come from the germline V gene (reference sequence). CDR3 length: 15 amino acids. In the original workflow: Cell counts per sample came from amplifying reference gene primers. Method: immunoSEQ multiplex PCR; TCRdb's copy keeps in-frame clones and lacks some. The V and J calls and clone size come from that table; D and trimming were worked out from the DNA. The table includes about 310,000 clones, roughly 87% detected once. The chain uses TRBV27 and TRBJ2-1; tentative D call: TRBD2 (7 bases). The sequenced sample was peripheral blood. This clonotype was sampled from a man in his late teens or twenties with active or convalescent COVID-19. The DNA of the CDR3 is TGTGCCAGCAGTTTACGGGGGGCACCCTACAATGAGCAGTTCTTC. As protein: CASSLRGAPYNEQFF.